The sequence of this T cell receptor (beta chain) was determined in a study of beta chain features in type 1 diabetes. Findings of the study overall: Healthy donors had naive, central memory and Treg TCRB repertoires that appeared less similar than those seen among patients. The VDJ junctions of type 1 diabetes patients carried fewer insertions and more deletions.

This clone was seen more than once but under ten times. As yet, its antigen is unknown. TCRB transcripts that were expressed got sequenced, as all of the isolated RNA had been reverse transcribed. An average of about 3.5 million reads was obtained for naive, central memory and regulatory T cell samples. Sequencing was performed with immunoSEQ multiplex PCR; in TCRdb, only in-frame clones are kept and a portion is missing. The data contain under 950,000 clones, about a sixth of them seen just once; the ten biggest clones take up 0.02% to 0.03%. There are 13 residues in the CDR3. Unmatched junction bases numbered 7, after V lost 5 bases and J lost 7 bases. Germline lookup yields CDR1 SQVTM and CDR2 ANQGSEA.

The sequenced material came from naive CD4+ T cells from blood. The V gene is TRBV29-1, the J gene TRBJ2-1, with 8 bases aligning to TRBD1. The sequence derives from a woman under 30 in good health. CDR3 DNA: TGCAGCGTTCAAAGGACAGGGTTGAATGAGCAGTTCTTC. Translation gives CSVQRTGLNEQFF.